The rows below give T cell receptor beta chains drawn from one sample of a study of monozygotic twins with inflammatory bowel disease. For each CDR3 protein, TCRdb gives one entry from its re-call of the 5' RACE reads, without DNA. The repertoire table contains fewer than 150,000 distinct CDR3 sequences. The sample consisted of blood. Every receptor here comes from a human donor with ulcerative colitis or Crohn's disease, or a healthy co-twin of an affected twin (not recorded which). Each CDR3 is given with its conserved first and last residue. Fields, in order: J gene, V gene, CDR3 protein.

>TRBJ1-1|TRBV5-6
CASSFRSRRGTEAFF
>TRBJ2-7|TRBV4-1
CASSQGPSGLAGGSYGQYF
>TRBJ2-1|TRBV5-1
CASSLGGLAASYNEQFF
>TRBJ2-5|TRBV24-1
CATSDLRDRQETQYF
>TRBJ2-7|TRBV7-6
CASSPRTGGYEQYF
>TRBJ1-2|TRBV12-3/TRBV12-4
CASSFGGPNYGYTF
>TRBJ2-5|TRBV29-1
CSAMIYLFGETQYF
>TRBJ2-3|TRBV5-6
CASSPPVGDTQYF
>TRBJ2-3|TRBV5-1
CASTPDWRGGITDTQYF
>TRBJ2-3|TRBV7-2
CASSFRGGDTDTQYF
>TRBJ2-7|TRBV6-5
CASSSSGHGGYEQYF